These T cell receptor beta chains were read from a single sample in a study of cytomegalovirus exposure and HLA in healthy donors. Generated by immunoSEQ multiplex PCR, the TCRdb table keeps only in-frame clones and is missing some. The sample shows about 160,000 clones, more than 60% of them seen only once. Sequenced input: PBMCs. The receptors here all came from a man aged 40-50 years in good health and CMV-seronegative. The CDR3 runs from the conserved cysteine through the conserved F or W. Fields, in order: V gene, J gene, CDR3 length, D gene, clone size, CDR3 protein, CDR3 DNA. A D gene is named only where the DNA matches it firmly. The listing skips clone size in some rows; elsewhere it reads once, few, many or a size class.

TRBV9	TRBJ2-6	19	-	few	CASSVPKTGFGSGANVLTF	TGTGCCAGCAGCGTCCCCAAAACAGGGTTTGGGTCTGGGGCCAACGTCCTGACTTTC
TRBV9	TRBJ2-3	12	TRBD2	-	CASGLAGDTQYF	TGTGCCAGCGGACTAGCGGGGGATACGCAGTATTTT
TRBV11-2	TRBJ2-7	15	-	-	CASSQTQALAYEQYF	TGTGCCAGCAGCCAGACACAGGCGCTAGCCTACGAGCAGTACTTC
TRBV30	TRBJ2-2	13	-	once	CAWSLGQPWELFF	TGTGCCTGGAGCCTAGGACAGCCGTGGGAGCTGTTTTTT
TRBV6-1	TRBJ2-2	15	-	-	CASSELSRVAGELFF	TGTGCCAGCAGTGAACTCTCCAGGGTAGCCGGGGAGCTGTTTTTT
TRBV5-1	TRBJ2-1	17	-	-	CASRGGVDRSSYNEQFF	TGCGCCAGCAGGGGAGGCGTGGACCGAAGCTCCTACAATGAGCAGTTCTTC
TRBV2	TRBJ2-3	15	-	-	CASSPTGWGTDTQYF	TGTGCCAGCAGTCCAACAGGTTGGGGCACAGATACGCAGTATTTT
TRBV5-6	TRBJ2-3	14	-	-	CASSLVGSTDTQYF	TGTGCCAGCAGCTTGGTCGGGAGCACAGATACGCAGTATTTT
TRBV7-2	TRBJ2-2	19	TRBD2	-	CASSLVFLAGGPGTGELFF	TGTGCCAGCAGCTTAGTCTTCCTAGCGGGGGGGCCGGGCACCGGGGAGCTGTTTTTT
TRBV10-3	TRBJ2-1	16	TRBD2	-	CAISETSGGFIDEQFF	TGTGCCATCAGTGAGACAAGCGGGGGATTTATCGATGAGCAGTTCTTC
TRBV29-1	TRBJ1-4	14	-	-	CSVEGGAGAEKLFF	TGCAGCGTTGAGGGGGGGGCAGGGGCCGAAAAACTGTTTTTT
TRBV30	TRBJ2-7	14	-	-	CAWSSGFGMGEQYF	TGTGCCTGGAGTTCAGGGTTTGGGATGGGCGAGCAGTACTTC
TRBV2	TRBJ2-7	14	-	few	CASNQLVSSPEQYF	TGTGCCAGCAACCAACTAGTTTCTAGCCCCGAGCAGTACTTC
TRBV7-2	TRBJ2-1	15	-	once	CASSSSESSYNEQFF	TGTGCCAGCAGCTCCTCGGAGAGCTCCTACAATGAGCAGTTCTTC
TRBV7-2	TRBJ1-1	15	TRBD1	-	CASSARRGQNGEAFF	TGTGCCAGCAGCGCCAGGAGGGGGCAGAATGGTGAAGCTTTCTTT
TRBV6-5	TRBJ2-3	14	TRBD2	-	CASSPGGWADTQYF	TGTGCCAGCAGCCCGGGGGGTTGGGCAGATACGCAGTATTTT
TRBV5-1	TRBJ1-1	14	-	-	CASSLAGGEDEAFF	TGCGCCAGCAGCTTGGCCGGAGGTGAGGATGAAGCTTTCTTT
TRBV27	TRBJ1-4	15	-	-	CASSLSGATNEKLFF	TGTGCCAGCAGTTTATCCGGGGCAACTAATGAAAAACTGTTTTTT
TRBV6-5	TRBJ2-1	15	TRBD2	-	CASSYKLAGGGEQFF	TGTGCCAGCAGTTACAAGCTGGCGGGGGGCGGGGAGCAGTTCTTC
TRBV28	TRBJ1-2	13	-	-	CASSRGTYYGYTF	TGTGCCAGCAGCCGCGGGACCTACTATGGCTACACCTTC
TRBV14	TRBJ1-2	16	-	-	CASSLRDTFGIDGYTF	TGTGCCAGCAGCCTCCGGGACACCTTTGGGATTGATGGCTACACCTTC
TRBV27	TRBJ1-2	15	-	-	CASSLFGVEGHGYTF	TGTGCCAGCAGTTTATTTGGTGTGGAGGGTCATGGCTACACCTTC
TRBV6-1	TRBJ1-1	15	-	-	CASSRDFQWDTEAFF	TGTGCCAGCAGTCGGGACTTTCAATGGGACACTGAAGCTTTCTTT
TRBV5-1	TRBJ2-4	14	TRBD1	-	CASSRTGVKNIQYF	TGCGCCAGCAGCCGGACAGGAGTCAAAAACATTCAGTACTTC
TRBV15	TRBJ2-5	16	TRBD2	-	CATSRAVAGGGETQYF	TGTGCCACCAGCAGAGCTGTTGCGGGGGGAGGTGAGACCCAGTACTTC
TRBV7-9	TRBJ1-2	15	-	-	CASSLPGLINYGYTF	TGTGCCAGCAGCTTACCGGGACTGATTAACTATGGCTACACCTTC
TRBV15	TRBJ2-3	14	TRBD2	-	CATKRGPTTDTQYF	TGTGCCACCAAGCGGGGGCCCACCACAGATACGCAGTATTTT
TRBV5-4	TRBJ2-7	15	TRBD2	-	CASSSAGTSGYEQYF	TGTGCCAGCAGCTCCGCCGGGACTAGCGGATACGAGCAGTACTTC
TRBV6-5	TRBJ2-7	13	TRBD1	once	CASSPGTGGEQYF	TGTGCCAGTTCCCCGGGGACAGGGGGCGAGCAGTACTTC
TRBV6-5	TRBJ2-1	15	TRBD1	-	CASSPDRGSYNEQFF	TGTGCCAGCAGCCCGGACAGGGGGTCCTACAATGAGCAGTTCTTC
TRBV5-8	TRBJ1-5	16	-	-	CASSLGTGHSNQPQHF	TGTGCCAGCAGCTTGGGAACAGGACATAGCAATCAGCCCCAGCATTTT
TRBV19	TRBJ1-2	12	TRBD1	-	CASSRTGPGYTF	TGTGCCAGTAGTAGGACAGGGCCTGGCTACACCTTC
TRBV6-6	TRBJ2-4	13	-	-	CASIEPGQGKTYF	TGTGCCAGCATCGAACCCGGGCAGGGTAAAACGTACTTC
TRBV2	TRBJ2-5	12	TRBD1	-	CASSGTEETQYF	TGTGCCAGCAGCGGGACAGAAGAGACCCAGTACTTC
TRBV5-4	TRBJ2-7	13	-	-	CASSQAGAYEQYF	TGTGCCAGCAGCCAAGCCGGAGCCTACGAGCAGTACTTC
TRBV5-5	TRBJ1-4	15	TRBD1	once	CASSWTGTVAEKLFF	TGTGCCAGCAGCTGGACAGGGACAGTTGCGGAAAAACTGTTTTTT
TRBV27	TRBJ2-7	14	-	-	CASSFVNSPYEQYF	TGTGCCAGCAGTTTTGTTAACAGCCCCTACGAGCAGTACTTC
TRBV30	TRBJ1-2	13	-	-	CAWSLGDTYGYTF	TGTGCCTGGAGTTTGGGGGACACCTATGGCTACACCTTC
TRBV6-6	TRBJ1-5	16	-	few	CASSLQGMRVDQPQHF	TGTGCCAGCAGTCTCCAGGGGATGAGGGTTGATCAGCCCCAGCATTTT
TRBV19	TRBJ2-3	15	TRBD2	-	CASSIGWGGDRAQYF	TGTGCCAGTAGTATAGGATGGGGGGGGGATCGGGCGCAGTATTTT
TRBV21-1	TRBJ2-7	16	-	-	CASSKAVERLEYEQYF	TGTGCCAGCAGCAAAGCGGTAGAGCGGTTGGAATACGAGCAGTACTTC
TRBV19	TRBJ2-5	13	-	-	CASSISLDKTQYF	TGTGCCAGTAGTATAAGTCTGGACAAGACCCAGTACTTC
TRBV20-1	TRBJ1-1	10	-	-	CSAGNTEAFF	TGCAGTGCTGGCAACACTGAAGCTTTCTTT
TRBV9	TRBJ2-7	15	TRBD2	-	CASSGGTSGSYEQYF	TGTGCCAGCAGCGGGGGGACTAGCGGATCCTACGAGCAGTACTTC
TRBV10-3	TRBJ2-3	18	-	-	CAISEPTLAQGFGDTQYF	TGTGCCATCAGTGAGCCGACCCTGGCTCAGGGATTTGGAGATACGCAGTATTTT
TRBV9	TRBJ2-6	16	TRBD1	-	CASSVMTGSGANVLTF	TGTGCCAGCAGCGTAATGACAGGGTCGGGGGCCAACGTCCTGACTTTC
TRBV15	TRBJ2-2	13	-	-	CATSPTVTGELFF	TGTGCCACCAGCCCTACGGTCACCGGGGAGCTGTTTTTT
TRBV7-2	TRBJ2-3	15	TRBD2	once	CASSTPGTRTDTQYF	TGTGCCAGCAGCACCCCCGGGACTAGGACAGATACGCAGTATTTT
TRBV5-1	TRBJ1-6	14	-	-	CASCVGEINSPLHF	TGCGCCAGCTGTGTAGGGGAAATCAATTCACCCCTCCACTTT
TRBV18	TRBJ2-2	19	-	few	CASSPIPVSAGRQNGELFF	TGTGCCAGCTCACCAATACCCGTCTCGGCAGGAAGGCAAAACGGGGAGCTGTTTTTT
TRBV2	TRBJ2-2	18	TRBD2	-	CASSGFQAGGEVTGELFF	TGTGCCAGCAGTGGATTCCAGGCGGGGGGGGAAGTTACCGGGGAGCTGTTTTTT
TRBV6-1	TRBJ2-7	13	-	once	CATRGFSSYEQYF	TGTGCCACCCGGGGGTTTTCCTCCTACGAGCAGTACTTC
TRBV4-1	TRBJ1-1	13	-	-	CASSGRMNTEAFF	TGCGCCAGCAGCGGGAGGATGAACACTGAAGCTTTCTTT
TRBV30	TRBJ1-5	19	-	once	CAWSPNKGGDMGSNQPQHF	TGTGCCTGGAGTCCTAACAAGGGTGGGGACATGGGCAGCAATCAGCCCCAGCATTTT
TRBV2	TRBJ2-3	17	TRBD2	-	CASRGRASGGITDTQYF	TGTGCCAGCAGGGGGAGGGCTAGCGGGGGCATTACAGATACGCAGTATTTT
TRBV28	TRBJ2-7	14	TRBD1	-	CASSAGTGFYEQYF	TGTGCCAGCAGTGCCGGGACAGGTTTTTACGAGCAGTACTTC
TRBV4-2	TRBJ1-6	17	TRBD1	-	CASSQGALGQGVSPLHF	TGTGCCAGCAGCCAAGGGGCGCTGGGACAGGGTGTCTCACCCCTCCACTTT
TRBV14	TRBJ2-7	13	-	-	CASSQADNYEQYF	TGTGCCAGCAGCCAAGCGGACAACTACGAGCAGTACTTC
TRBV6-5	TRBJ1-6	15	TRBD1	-	CASRSRGLFYSPLHF	TGTGCCAGCAGATCCAGGGGGCTATTTTATTCACCCCTCCACTTT